This T cell receptor beta chain derives from a study of T cell responses to AZD1222 COVID-19 vaccine. The CDR3 spans 14 residues. Trimming shortened V by 2 bases and J by 7 bases, and 11 bases separated the two germline ends. Per germline, CDR1 KGHSH and CDR2 LQKENI. This table comes from immunoSEQ multiplex PCR, and its TCRdb copy is limited to in-frame clones, with some not included. The top ten clones hold around 1.7% of a sample with around 100,000 clones, about 93% of them seen once. The chain combines TRBV18 with TRBJ1-4; perhaps TRBD1 as D (5 bases). The TCR comes from an adult in good health. The specimen was peripheral blood, collected on day 0 of AZD1222 vaccination. As DNA, the CDR3 is TGTGCCAGCTCACCAACGTTAGGGGCTGAAAAACTGTTTTTT. This gives the protein CASSPTLGAEKLFF.